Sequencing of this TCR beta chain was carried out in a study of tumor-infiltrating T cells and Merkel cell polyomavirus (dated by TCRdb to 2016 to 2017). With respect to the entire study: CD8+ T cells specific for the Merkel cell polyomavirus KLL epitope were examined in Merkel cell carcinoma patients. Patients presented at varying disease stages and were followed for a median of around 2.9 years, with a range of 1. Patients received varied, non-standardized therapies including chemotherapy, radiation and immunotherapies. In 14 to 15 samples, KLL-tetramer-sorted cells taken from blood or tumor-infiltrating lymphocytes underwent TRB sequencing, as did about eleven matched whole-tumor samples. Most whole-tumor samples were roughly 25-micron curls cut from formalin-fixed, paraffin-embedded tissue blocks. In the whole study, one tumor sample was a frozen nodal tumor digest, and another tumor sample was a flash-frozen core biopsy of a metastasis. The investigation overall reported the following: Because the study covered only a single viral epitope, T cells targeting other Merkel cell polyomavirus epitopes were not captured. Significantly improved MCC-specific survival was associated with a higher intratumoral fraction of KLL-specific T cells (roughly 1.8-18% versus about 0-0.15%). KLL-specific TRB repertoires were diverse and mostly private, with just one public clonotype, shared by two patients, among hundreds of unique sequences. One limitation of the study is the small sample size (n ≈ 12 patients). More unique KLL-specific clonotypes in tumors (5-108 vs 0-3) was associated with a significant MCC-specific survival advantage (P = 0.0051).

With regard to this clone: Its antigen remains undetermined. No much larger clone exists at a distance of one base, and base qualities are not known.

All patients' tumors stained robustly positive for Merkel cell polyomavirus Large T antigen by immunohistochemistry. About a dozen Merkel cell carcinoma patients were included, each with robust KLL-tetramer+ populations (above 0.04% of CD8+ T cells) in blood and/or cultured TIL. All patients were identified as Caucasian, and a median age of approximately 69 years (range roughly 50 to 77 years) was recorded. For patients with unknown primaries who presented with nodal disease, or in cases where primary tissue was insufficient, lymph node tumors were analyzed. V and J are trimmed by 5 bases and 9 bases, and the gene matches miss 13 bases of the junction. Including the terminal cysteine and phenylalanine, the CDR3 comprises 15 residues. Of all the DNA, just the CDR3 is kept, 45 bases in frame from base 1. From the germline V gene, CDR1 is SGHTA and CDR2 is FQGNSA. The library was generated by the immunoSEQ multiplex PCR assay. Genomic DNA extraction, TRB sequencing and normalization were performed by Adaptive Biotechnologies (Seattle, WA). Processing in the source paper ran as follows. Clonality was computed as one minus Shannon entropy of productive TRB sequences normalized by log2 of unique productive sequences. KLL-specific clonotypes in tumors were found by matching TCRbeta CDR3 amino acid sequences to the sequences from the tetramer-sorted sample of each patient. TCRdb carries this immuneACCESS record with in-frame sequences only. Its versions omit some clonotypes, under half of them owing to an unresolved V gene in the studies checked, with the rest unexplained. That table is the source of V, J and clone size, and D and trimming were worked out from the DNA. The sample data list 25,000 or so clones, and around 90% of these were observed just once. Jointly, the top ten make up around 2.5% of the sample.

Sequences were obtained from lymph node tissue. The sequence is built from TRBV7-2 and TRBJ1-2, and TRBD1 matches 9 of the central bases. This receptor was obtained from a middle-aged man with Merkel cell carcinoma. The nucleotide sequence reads TGTGCCAGCAGCCCAGACAGGGACAGGGTATATAGCTACACCTTC. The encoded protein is CASSPDRDRVYSYTF.